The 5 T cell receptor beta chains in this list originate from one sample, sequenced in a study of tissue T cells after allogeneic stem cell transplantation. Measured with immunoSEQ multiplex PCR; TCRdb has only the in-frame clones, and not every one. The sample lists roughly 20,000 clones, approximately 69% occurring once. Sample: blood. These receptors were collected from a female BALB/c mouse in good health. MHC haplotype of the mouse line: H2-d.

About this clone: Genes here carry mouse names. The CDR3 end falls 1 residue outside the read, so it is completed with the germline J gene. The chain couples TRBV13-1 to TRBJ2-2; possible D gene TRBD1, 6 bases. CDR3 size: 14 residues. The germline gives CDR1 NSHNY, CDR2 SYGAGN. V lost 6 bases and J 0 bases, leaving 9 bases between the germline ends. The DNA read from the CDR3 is TGTGCCAGCAAGGGACACCCAAACACCGGGCAGCTCTAC. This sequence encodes CASKGHPNTGQLY. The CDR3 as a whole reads CASKGHPNTGQLYF.

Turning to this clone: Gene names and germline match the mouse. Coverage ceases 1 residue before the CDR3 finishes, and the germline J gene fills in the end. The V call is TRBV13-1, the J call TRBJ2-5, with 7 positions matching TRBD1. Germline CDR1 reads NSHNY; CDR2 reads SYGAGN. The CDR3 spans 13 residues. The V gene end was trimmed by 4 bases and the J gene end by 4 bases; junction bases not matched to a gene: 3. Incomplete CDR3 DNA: TGTGCCAGCAGTACAGGGGAGAAAGACACCCAGTAC. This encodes CASSTGEKDTQY. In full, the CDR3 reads CASSTGEKDTQYF.

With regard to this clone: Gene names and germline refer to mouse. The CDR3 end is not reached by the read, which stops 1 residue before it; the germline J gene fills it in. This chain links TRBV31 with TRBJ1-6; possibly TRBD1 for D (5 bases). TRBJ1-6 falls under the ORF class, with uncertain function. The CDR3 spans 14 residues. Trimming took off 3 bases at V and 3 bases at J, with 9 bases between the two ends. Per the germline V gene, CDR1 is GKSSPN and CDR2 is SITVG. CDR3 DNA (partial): TGTGCCTGGAGCCGGACAAACTATAATTCGCCCCTCTAC. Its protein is CAWSRTNYNSPLY. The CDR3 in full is CAWSRTNYNSPLYF.

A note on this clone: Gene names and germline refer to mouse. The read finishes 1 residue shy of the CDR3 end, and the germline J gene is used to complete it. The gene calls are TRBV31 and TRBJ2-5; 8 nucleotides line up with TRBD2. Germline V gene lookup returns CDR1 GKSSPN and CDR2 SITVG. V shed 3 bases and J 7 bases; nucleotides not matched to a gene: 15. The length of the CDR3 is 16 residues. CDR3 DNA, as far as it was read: TGTGCCTGGAGCCCTGGGGAGGGGGGGCGCATTTACACCCAGTAC. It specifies CAWSPGEGGRIYTQY. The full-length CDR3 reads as CAWSPGEGGRIYTQYF.

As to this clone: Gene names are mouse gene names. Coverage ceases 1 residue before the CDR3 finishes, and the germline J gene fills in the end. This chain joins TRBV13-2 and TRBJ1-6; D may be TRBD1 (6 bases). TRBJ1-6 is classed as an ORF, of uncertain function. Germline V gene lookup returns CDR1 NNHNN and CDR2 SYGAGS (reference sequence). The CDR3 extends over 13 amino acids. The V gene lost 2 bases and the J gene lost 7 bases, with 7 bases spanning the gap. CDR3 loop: CASGEQGNSPLYF. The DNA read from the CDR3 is TGTGCCAGCGGTGAGCAGGGGAATTCGCCCCTCTAC.